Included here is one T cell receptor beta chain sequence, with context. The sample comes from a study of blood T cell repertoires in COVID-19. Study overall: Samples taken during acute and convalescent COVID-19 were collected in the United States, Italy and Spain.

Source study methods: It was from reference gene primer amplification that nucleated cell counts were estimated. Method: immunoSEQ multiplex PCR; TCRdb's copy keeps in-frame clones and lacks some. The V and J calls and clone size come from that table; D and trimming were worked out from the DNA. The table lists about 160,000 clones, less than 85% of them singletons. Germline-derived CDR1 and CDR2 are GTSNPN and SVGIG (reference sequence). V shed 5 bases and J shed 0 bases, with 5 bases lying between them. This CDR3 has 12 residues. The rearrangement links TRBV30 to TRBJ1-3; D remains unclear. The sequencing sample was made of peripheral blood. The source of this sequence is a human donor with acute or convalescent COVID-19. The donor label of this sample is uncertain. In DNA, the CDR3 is TGTGCCTGGGGTAACTCTGGAAACACCATATATTTT. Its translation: CAWGNSGNTIYF.